Following are 2 T cell receptor beta chains from one sample sequenced in a study of tumor-infiltrating lymphocytes in primary liver carcinoma. A constant-region primer primed TCR beta cDNA synthesis from about 0.45 ug of total RNA. Slightly modified ARM-PCR served as the procedure for the TCR beta libraries. These libraries came from three rounds of nested multiplex PCR. In the first two PCR rounds, TRBV1-TRBV30 forward primers were paired with a C-beta reverse primer, and each round lasted about 9 cycles. Each CDR3 protein is one row after TCRdb ran MiXCR on the multiplex PCR reads. The sample consists of about 64,000 distinct CDR3 sequences, about three quarters of them appearing once. For each extraction, RNA and DNA were obtained together from approximately 20-30 mg of unsorted bulk tissue. Sequencing was carried out using liver tumor tissue from sampling region 4. The subset denotes: tumor region T4, right-lateral pole. These receptor sequences come from a man aged 35 to 55 with primary liver carcinoma and hepatitis B virus infection.

A word on this clonotype: One end of the junction varies from germline; a read error may be responsible. The chain is built from TRBV7-9 and TRBJ2-3; 16 bases align to TRBD2. The CDR3 consists of 20 residues. Per the germline V gene, CDR1 is SEHNR and CDR2 is FQNEAQ (reference sequence). The CDR3 nucleotides read TGTGTCAGCAGCTGGCCCCCGGGACTAGCGGGAGGGCCGGCTTCAGAAACGCAGTATTTT. It is translated as CVSSWPPGLAGGPASETQYF.

Points on this clonotype: This could be a read error, since a much larger clone is one nucleotide away. In this CDR3 the conserved last residue, phenylalanine or tryptophan, is missing, so a read error is likely. The chain is built from TRBV5-8 and TRBJ2-2; D perhaps matches TRBD2 (6 bases). CDR3 size: 14 residues. Trimming stripped 1 base from V and 6 bases from J, with 10 bases between. Germline V lookup: CDR1 SGHTS, CDR2 YDEGEE. The CDR3 coding sequence is TGTGCCAGCAGCTTGCGGAGGGGATCCGGGGAGCTGTTTATT. Protein: CASSLRRGSGELFI.